This TCR beta chain originates from a study of cytomegalovirus exposure and HLA in healthy donors. V dropped 0 bases and J dropped 5 bases, with 8 bases sitting between them. CDR1 and CDR2 (germline): SGHNT, YYREEE (reference sequence). The CDR3 has 13 amino acids. This clone has more than one count but fewer than ten. PCR primers comprised 60 Vbeta and 13 Jbeta primers. Only in-frame clones appear in the TCRdb table, and some are missing; sequencing was by immunoSEQ multiplex PCR. The table records around 230,000 clones, approximately 78% of them present only once. This clonotype was sampled from a boy aged 5-17 years in good health and CMV-seronegative. The V call is TRBV5-4, the J call TRBJ1-2, with TRBD1 as a possible D gene (6 bases). The sample consisted of PBMCs. The CDR3 is CASSLAGHYGYTF. For the CDR3, the DNA is TGTGCCAGCAGCTTGGCGGGACATTATGGCTACACCTTC.